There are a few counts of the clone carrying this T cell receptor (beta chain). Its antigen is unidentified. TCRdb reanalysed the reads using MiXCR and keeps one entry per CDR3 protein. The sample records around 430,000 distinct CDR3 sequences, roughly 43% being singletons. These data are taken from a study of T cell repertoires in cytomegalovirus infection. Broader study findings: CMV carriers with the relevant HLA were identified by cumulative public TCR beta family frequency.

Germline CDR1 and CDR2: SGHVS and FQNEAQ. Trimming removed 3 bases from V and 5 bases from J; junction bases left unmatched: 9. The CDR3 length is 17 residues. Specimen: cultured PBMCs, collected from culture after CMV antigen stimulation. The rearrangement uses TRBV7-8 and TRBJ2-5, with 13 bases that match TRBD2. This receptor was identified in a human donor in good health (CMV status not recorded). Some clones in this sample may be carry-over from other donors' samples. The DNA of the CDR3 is TGTGCCAGCAGCTTTTCACTAGCGGGAGGGCCGTTGGAGACCCAGTACTTC. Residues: CASSFSLAGGPLETQYF.